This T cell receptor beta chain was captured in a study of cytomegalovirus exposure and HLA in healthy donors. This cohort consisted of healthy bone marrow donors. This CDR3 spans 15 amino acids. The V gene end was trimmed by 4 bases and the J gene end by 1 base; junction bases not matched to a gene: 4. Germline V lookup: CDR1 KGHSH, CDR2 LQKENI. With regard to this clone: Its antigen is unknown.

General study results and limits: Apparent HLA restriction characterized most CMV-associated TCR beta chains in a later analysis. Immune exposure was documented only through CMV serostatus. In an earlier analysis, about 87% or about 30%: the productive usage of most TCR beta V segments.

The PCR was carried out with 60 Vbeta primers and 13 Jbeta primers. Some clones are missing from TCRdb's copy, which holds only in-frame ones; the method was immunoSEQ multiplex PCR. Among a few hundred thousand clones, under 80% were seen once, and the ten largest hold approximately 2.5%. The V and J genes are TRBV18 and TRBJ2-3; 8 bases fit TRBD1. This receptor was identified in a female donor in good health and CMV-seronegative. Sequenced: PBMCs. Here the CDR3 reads CASSRRGLGTDTQYF. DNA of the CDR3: TGTGCCAGCTCACGCAGGGGGCTGGGCACAGATACGCAGTATTTT.